This T cell receptor (beta chain) was obtained from a study of cytomegalovirus exposure and HLA in healthy donors. Primers for the PCR totalled 60 Vbeta and 13 Jbeta. Original processing methods: It was a later analysis that counted 79 million or so unique TCR beta chains, of which roughly 10 million were shared. TCRdb's copy holds only in-frame clones and misses some; the assay was immunoSEQ multiplex PCR. The V and J calls and the clone size are those of that table, but D and trimming were determined from the DNA. The sample includes 150,000 to 200,000 clones, roughly four fifths of them seen just once. Germline loops: CDR1 MNHEY, CDR2 SMNVEV (reference sequence). The CDR3 is made up of 14 amino acids. Losses at the gene ends were 5 bases for V and 11 bases for J; bases not matched to a gene: 15. Study-level points and caveats: Immune exposure data for these donors was limited to CMV serostatus. A list of about 160 TCR beta chains associated with cytomegalovirus was given.

Worth noting for this clone: Its antigen is as yet unknown.

Unrecorded immune exposure was likely among donors, who were nominally healthy when sampled. The TCR was taken from a woman aged 25 to 39 in good health and CMV-seronegative. The sequenced sample was PBMCs. This chain uses TRBV27 with TRBJ2-7; 7 bases map to TRBD2. For the CDR3, the DNA is TGTGCCAGCAGTCTGTCCCTTTTGGGGGGGTGTGAGTACTTC. It specifies CASSLSLLGGCEYF.